This is a list of T cell receptor beta chains from one sample in a study of blood T cell repertoires in COVID-19. The repertoire was sequenced with immunoSEQ multiplex PCR; TCRdb's copy has only in-frame clones and lacks some. Among approximately 300,000 clones listed, about 93% were seen once. The sample consisted of peripheral blood. Every receptor here comes from a woman aged 30 to 39 with COVID-19, enrolled during active disease. CDR3s include the opening cysteine and the closing phenylalanine or tryptophan. A D gene is named only where the DNA matches it firmly. The size entry is marked missing in some rows and otherwise reads once, few, many or a size class.

d_gene	abundance	v_gene	j_gene	CDR3aa	CDR3nt
-	-	TRBV28	TRBJ2-7	CASSLVANEQYF	TGTGCCAGCAGTTTAGTGGCAAACGAGCAGTACTTC
-	-	TRBV28	TRBJ1-6	CASSTRGPLHF	TGTGCCAGCAGTACCCGGGGACCCCTCCACTTT
TRBD2	-	TRBV7-3	TRBJ2-1	CASSPLAGAGNEQFF	TGTGCCAGCAGCCCCCTGGCGGGAGCGGGGAATGAGCAGTTCTTC
-	-	TRBV5-1	TRBJ1-3	CASSDRGNTIYF	TGCGCCAGCAGCGACAGGGGAAACACCATATATTTT
TRBD2	-	TRBV7-8	TRBJ2-1	CASSTLAGAYNEQFF	TGTGCCAGCAGCACACTAGCGGGAGCCTACAATGAGCAGTTCTTC
-	-	TRBV9	TRBJ1-2	CASSASGGNYGYTF	TGTGCCAGCAGCGCCTCGGGCGGGAACTATGGCTACACCTTC
TRBD1	-	TRBV6-5	TRBJ2-7	CASSYPTGGSYEQYF	TGTGCCAGCAGTTACCCAACAGGGGGCTCCTACGAGCAGTACTTC
-	once	TRBV28	TRBJ1-4	CASRGGTFAKLFF	TGTGCCAGCAGGGGGGGGACATTTGCAAAACTGTTTTTT
-	-	TRBV2	TRBJ2-4	CASSEAGGSINIQYF	TGTGCCAGCAGTGAAGCTGGAGGGTCAATAAACATTCAGTACTTC
TRBD2	-	TRBV29-1	TRBJ2-7	CSVEEYYSGSEGEQYF	TGCAGCGTTGAAGAGTACTATAGCGGGAGTGAAGGCGAGCAGTACTTC
TRBD2	-	TRBV6-1	TRBJ2-7	CASSDTASGSYEQYF	TGTGCCAGCAGTGATACGGCTAGCGGCTCCTACGAGCAGTACTTC
TRBD1	-	TRBV4-3	TRBJ1-4	CASSRDRGFREKLFF	TGCGCCAGCAGCCGGGACAGGGGGTTTCGGGAAAAACTGTTTTTT
-	-	TRBV5-6	TRBJ2-7	CASSLGGAEQYF	TGTGCCAGCAGCTTGGGTGGTGCGGAGCAGTACTTC
TRBD1	-	TRBV9	TRBJ1-1	CASSVSGQGVTEAFF	TGTGCCAGCAGCGTATCGGGACAGGGGGTGACTGAAGCTTTCTTT